The entry that follows covers one T cell receptor beta chain sequence. The data are from a study of blood T cell repertoires in COVID-19. The J segment lost 9 bases and the V segment lost 2 bases, leaving 7 bases of the junction unmatched. The CDR3 spans 15 residues. In germline, CDR1 is MNHEY, CDR2 SMNVEV (reference sequence). Produced via immunoSEQ multiplex PCR; TCRdb's table is partial and in-frame only. The sample includes some 130,000 clones, about 77% of them seen just once. This clonotype was obtained from an elderly man with acute or convalescent COVID-19. The material sequenced was peripheral blood. The chain uses TRBV27 and TRBJ2-1, with 10 bases identical to TRBD1. The CDR3 DNA reads as TGTGCCAGCAGTTTAAAGGGACAGGGGTTAGGTGAGCAGTTCTTC. It codes for CASSLKGQGLGEQFF.